This T cell receptor beta chain was identified during a study of identical twins. In its sample, this clonotype was seen many times. Its antigen is undetermined. TCRdb fed the 5' RACE reads into MiXCR, producing one record per CDR3 protein. Of roughly 700,000 distinct CDR3 sequences listed, 8.6% are singletons. Trimming removed 7 bases at V and 4 bases at J, with 19 bases between. Germline CDR1 is SQVTM and CDR2 is ANQGSEA. The CDR3 sequence is 14 residues long. Study results and caveats: Within beta out-of-frame sequences, the excess sharing observed between twins was weaker.

Another study also made use of these data, one on yellow fever vaccine responses in identical twins.

This sequence joins TRBV29-1 and TRBJ1-1; the D is unclear. The sequence was obtained from a young woman in good health. Sequencing input: PBMCs. The CDR3 nucleotides read TGCAGCGCCCCCGACGGATTCCTGGGCACTGAAGCTTTCTTT. It encodes CSAPDGFLGTEAFF.